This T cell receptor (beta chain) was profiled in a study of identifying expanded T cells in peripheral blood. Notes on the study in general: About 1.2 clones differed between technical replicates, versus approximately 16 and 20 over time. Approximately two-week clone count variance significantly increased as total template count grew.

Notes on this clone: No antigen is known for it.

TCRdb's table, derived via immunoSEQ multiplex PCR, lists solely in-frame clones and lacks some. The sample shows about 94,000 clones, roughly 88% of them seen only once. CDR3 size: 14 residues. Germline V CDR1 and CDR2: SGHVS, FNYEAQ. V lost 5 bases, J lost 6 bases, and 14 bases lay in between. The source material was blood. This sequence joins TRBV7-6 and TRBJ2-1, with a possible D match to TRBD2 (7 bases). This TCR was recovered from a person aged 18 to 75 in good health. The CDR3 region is CASSPGGALNEQFF. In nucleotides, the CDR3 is TGTGCCAGCAGCCCTGGGGGGGCGCTCAATGAGCAGTTCTTC.